The source of this T cell receptor beta chain is a study of blood T cell repertoires in COVID-19. Study as a whole: Whether acute or convalescent, the COVID-19 samples came from the United States, Italy and Spain. Sources were T cells, B-cell-depleted T cells, or PBMCs; the material itself was cDNA or gDNA.

This clone was seen just once. Per the original data handling: Estimated nucleated cell counts came from reference gene primer amplification. The table came from immunoSEQ multiplex PCR; TCRdb's copy has only in-frame clones and leaves some out. The V and J calls and clone size are taken from that table; D and trimming were inferred from the DNA. The repertoire holds 55,000 to 80,000 clones, with around four fifths as singletons. The junction had 2 bases not matched to a gene; V was cut back by 2 bases and J by 4 bases. The CDR3 is 14 amino acids. In germline, CDR1 is MNHEY, CDR2 SMNVEV (reference sequence).

V usage is TRBV27 and J usage is TRBJ2-5, with 9 positions matching TRBD1. The sequence was obtained from a man in his fifties with active COVID-19. Sequenced: peripheral blood. The CDR3 coding sequence is TGTGCCAGCAGTTTAGGACAGGGGAGAGAGACCCAGTACTTC. It encodes CASSLGQGRETQYF.